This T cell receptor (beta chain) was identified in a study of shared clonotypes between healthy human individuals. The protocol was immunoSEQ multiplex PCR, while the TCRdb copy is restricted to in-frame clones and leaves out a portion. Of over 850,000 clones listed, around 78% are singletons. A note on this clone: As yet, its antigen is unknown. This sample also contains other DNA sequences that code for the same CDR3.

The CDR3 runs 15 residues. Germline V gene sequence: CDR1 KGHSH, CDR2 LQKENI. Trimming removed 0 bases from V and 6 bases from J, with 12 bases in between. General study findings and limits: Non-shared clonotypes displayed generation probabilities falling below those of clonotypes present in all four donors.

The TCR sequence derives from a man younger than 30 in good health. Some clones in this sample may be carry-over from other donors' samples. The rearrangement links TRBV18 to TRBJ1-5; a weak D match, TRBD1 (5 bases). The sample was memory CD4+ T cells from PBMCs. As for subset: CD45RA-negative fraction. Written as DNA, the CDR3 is TGTGCCAGCTCACCACCGGTAGGGGCCGGTCAGCCCCAGCATTTT. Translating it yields CASSPPVGAGQPQHF.